A single sample gave rise to the 24 T cell receptor beta chains below, sequenced in a study of T cell responses to AZD1222 COVID-19 vaccine. The method was immunoSEQ multiplex PCR; TCRdb's version includes in-frame clones alone and lacks a portion of them. The sample consists of about 110,000 clones, about 82% of them appearing once. Sequencing used peripheral blood, obtained on day 0 of AZD1222 vaccination. These receptors were obtained from an adult in good health.

Only a few counts were recorded for this clone. The genes are TRBV18 and TRBJ1-1; D is ambiguous. Germline V gene lookup returns CDR1 KGHSH and CDR2 LQKENI. The CDR3 contains 15 residues. Trimming cost V 0 bases and J 1 base, with 9 bases left between them. CDR3 protein: CASSPPNGGNTEAFF. CDR3 bases: TGTGCCAGCTCACCACCGAACGGCGGGAACACTGAAGCTTTCTTT.

The CDR3 loop is CASSEGRGAFF. The CDR3 nucleotides are TGTGCCAGCAGTGAGGGCAGGGGAGCTTTCTTT. V is TRBV2 and J is TRBJ1-1; possibly TRBD1 for D (6 bases). There are 11 residues in the CDR3. Germline CDR1 is SNHLY and CDR2 is FYNNEI. Trimming stripped 3 bases from V and 10 bases from J, with 9 bases between. Together with reference TRBV2 and TRBJ1-1, the CDR3 gives the full variable domain: EPEVTQTPSHQVTQMGQEVILRCVPISNHLYFYWYRQILGQKVEFLVSFYNNEISEKSEIFDDQFSVERPDGSNFTLKIRSTKLEDSAMYFCASSEGRGAFFGQGTRLTVV.

The chain combines TRBV4-3 with TRBJ2-3; D is possibly TRBD2 (6 bases). Germline-derived CDR1 and CDR2 are LGHNA and YSLEER. Trimming took 0 bases from V and 4 from J, leaving 11 bases between them. There are 15 residues in the CDR3. The CDR3 DNA reads as TGCGCCAGCAGCCAAGAGATGGGAGGAGCAGATACGCAGTATTTT. This gives the protein CASSQEMGGADTQYF.

The rearrangement uses TRBV19 and TRBJ1-5; the D is unclear. V lost 3 bases, J lost 5 bases, and 17 bases lay in between. Germline V CDR1 and CDR2: LNHDA, SQIVND (reference sequence). There are 16 residues in the CDR3. This CDR3 is CASSMVGSKSDQPQHF. CDR3 nucleotides: TGTGCCAGTAGTATGGTCGGCAGTAAATCGGATCAGCCCCAGCATTTT. The full variable domain, with the rest looked up from reference TRBV19 and TRBJ1-5, is DGGITQSPKYLFRKEGQNVTLSCEQNLNHDAMYWYRQDPGQGLRLIYYSQIVNDFQKGDIAEGYSVSREKKESFPLTVTSAQKNPTAFYLCASSMVGSKSDQPQHFGDGTRLSIL.

The chain couples TRBV4-3 to TRBJ1-3; TRBD1 aligns across 7 bases. Germline CDR1 LGHNA, CDR2 YSLEER. The CDR3 spans 17 residues. The junction had 8 bases not matched to a gene; V was cut back by 3 bases and J by 0 bases. CDR3 DNA: TGCGCCAGCAGCCACCTACCGACAGGGCACTCTGGAAACACCATATATTTT. This codes for CASSHLPTGHSGNTIYF.

This rearrangement joins TRBV5-6 to TRBJ1-5; possible D gene TRBD1, 5 bases. The CDR3 contains 18 residues. CDR1 is SGHDT, CDR2 YYEEEE, per germline. Trimming cost V 0 bases and J 1 base, with 17 bases left between them. Here the CDR3 reads CASSLATIQGGSNQPQHF. The CDR3 region has the DNA TGTGCCAGCAGCTTGGCCACCATCCAGGGAGGCAGCAATCAGCCCCAGCATTTT. The variable domain in full, completed from reference TRBV5-6 and TRBJ1-5, reads DAGVTQSPTHLIKTRGQQVTLRCSPKSGHDTVSWYQQALGQGPQFIFQYYEEEERQRGNFPDRFSGHQFPNYSSELNVNALLLGDSALYLCASSLATIQGGSNQPQHFGDGTRLSIL.

V is TRBV5-1 and J is TRBJ2-5; perhaps TRBD2 as D (6 bases). V lost 0 bases to trimming and J lost 2 bases, with 8 bases between them. The CDR3 loop spans 14 amino acids. Germline assignment: CDR1 SGHRS and CDR2 YFSETQ. This CDR3 is CASSLVSGQETQYF. The CDR3 DNA reads TGCGCCAGCAGCTTGGTGAGCGGGCAAGAGACCCAGTACTTC.

This sequence joins TRBV7-9 and TRBJ1-1; a weak D match, TRBD1 (6 bases). The germline gives CDR1 SEHNR, CDR2 FQNEAQ (reference sequence). The CDR3 is made up of 13 amino acids. V gave up 5 bases and J gave up 1 base, with 8 bases separating them. The CDR3 region has the DNA TGTGCCAGCAGCGAGGGGGGGAACACTGAAGCTTTCTTT. This translates into CASSEGGNTEAFF.

The chain joins TRBV4-1 to TRBJ1-6; 9 nucleotides agree with TRBD1. In germline, CDR1 is MGHRA, CDR2 YSYEKL. CDR3 length: 17 amino acids. The ends lost 1 base at V and 5 bases at J; junction bases unmatched: 6. The CDR3 DNA reads TGCGCCAGCAGCCAAGGACAGGGGGTCGATAATAATTCACCCCTCCACTTT. Translation gives CASSQGQGVDNNSPLHF.

The V call is TRBV5-1, the J call TRBJ1-1; D is unclear. Germline V gene sequence: CDR1 SGHRS, CDR2 YFSETQ. The length of the CDR3 is 15 residues. The V end lost 0 bases, the J end lost 3 bases, and 12 bases lay between the germline ends. The CDR3, as DNA: TGCGCCAGCAGCTTGGTAGCGGGCGGGGACACTGAAGCTTTCTTT. It yields the protein CASSLVAGGDTEAFF.

The gene calls are TRBV30 and TRBJ2-5, with TRBD1 matching 8 bases. This CDR3 is built from 13 residues. V shed 3 bases and J 5 bases; nucleotides not matched to a gene: 5. Germline values: CDR1 GTSNPN, CDR2 SVGIG (reference sequence). CDR3 region: CAWRQGAEETQYF. Here the CDR3 DNA reads TGTGCCTGGAGGCAGGGGGCCGAGGAGACCCAGTACTTC.

This chain links TRBV30 with TRBJ1-4; TRBD1 matches 8 bases. Germline V gene lookup returns CDR1 GTSNPN and CDR2 SVGIG (reference sequence). The CDR3 runs to 16 residues. V was clipped by 2 bases and J by 5 bases; unmatched bases: 10. CDR3 nucleotide sequence: TGTGCCTGGAGTCCGAGACAGGGGTCGGGAAATGAAAAACTGTTTTTT. Its protein is CAWSPRQGSGNEKLFF.

The chain is built from TRBV18 and TRBJ1-6; unclear D gene. The germline V gene encodes CDR1 KGHSH and CDR2 LQKENI. This CDR3 has 15 amino acids. Trimming pared 4 bases from V and 5 bases from J, leaving 12 bases between. DNA of the CDR3: TGTGCCAGCTCACTTTTCCGAGAAGATAATTCACCCCTCCACTTT. This translates into CASSLFREDNSPLHF.

The gene calls are TRBV5-4 and TRBJ1-1; TRBD1 matches 10 bases. The CDR3 loop spans 16 amino acids. CDR1 is SGHNT, CDR2 YYREEE, per germline (reference sequence). Unmatched junction bases numbered 9, after V lost 4 bases and J lost 3 bases. The CDR3 region is CASSPGQGIGYTEAFF. CDR3 DNA sequence: TGTGCCAGCAGCCCGGGACAGGGGATTGGTTACACTGAAGCTTTCTTT.

Only a few counts were recorded for this clone. The genes are TRBV7-3 and TRBJ2-2; the match to TRBD1 covers 9 bases. The CDR3 loop spans 17 amino acids. Germline V CDR1 and CDR2: SGHTA, FQGTGA. Trimming removed 5 bases from V and 5 bases from J; junction bases left unmatched: 12. The CDR3 region has the DNA TGTGCCAGCAGCGCCATCTCCGGGACAGGGTGGACCGGGGAGCTGTTTTTT. This gives the protein CASSAISGTGWTGELFF.

The chain joins TRBV6-1 to TRBJ1-3, with 7 bases aligning to TRBD1. There are 17 residues in the CDR3. J gave up 3 bases and V 4 bases, and 12 bases lay outside the gene matches. Germline-derived CDR1 and CDR2 are MNHNS and SASEGT. CDR3 DNA: TGTGCCAGCAGTGCCGAAGGAGGGGGCGCGGTTGGAAACACCATATATTTT. Translation gives CASSAEGGGAVGNTIYF.

As concerns this clone: This specimen includes other DNA sequences encoding the same CDR3. The chain employs TRBV28 and TRBJ1-2; D uncertain. Between the trimmed V and J ends, which lost 5 bases and 2 bases, there was a span of 6 bases. The germline gives CDR1 MDHEN, CDR2 SYDVKM. The CDR3 runs to 12 residues. For the CDR3, the DNA is TGTGCCAGCAGTCTAGGGAACTATGGCTACACCTTC. Its protein product is CASSLGNYGYTF.

This clone appeared a few times. The rearrangement uses TRBV28 and TRBJ1-5; D is ambiguous. The CDR3 runs 15 residues. Germline CDR1 and CDR2: MDHEN and SYDVKM. The V end was cut by 3 bases, the J end by 0 bases, with 9 bases between. The CDR3 is CASSFVDYSNQPQHF. In DNA form, the CDR3 reads TGTGCCAGCAGTTTCGTCGACTATAGCAATCAGCCCCAGCATTTT.

The chain joins TRBV6-5 to TRBJ1-5; D is undetermined. The CDR3 has 14 residues. Trimming took off 2 bases at V and 3 bases at J, with 8 bases between the two ends. Germline loops: CDR1 MNHEY, CDR2 SVGAGI. The CDR3 protein is CASSYRGANQPQHF. The CDR3 nucleotides read TGTGCCAGCAGTTACCGGGGTGCCAATCAGCCCCAGCATTTT.

V usage is TRBV30 and J usage is TRBJ2-7; possibly TRBD1 for D (6 bases). V was trimmed by 4 bases and J by 0 bases, leaving 10 bases between them. Germline V gene sequence: CDR1 GTSNPN, CDR2 SVGIG (reference sequence). This CDR3 region has 13 residues. For the CDR3, the DNA is TGTGCCTGGAACGGGGACAACTCCTACGAGCAGTACTTC. It specifies CAWNGDNSYEQYF. Full variable domain (missing parts from reference TRBV30 and TRBJ2-7): SQTIHQWPATLVQPVGSPLSLECTVEGTSNPNLYWYRQAAGRGLQLLFYSVGIGQISSEVPQNLSASRPQDRQFILSSKKLLLSDSGFYLCAWNGDNSYEQYFGPGTRLTVT.

The rearrangement links TRBV18 to TRBJ2-5; no reliable D call. Per the germline V gene, CDR1 is KGHSH and CDR2 is LQKENI. V was trimmed by 1 base and J by 5 bases, leaving 8 bases between them. The CDR3 loop spans 13 amino acids. The DNA for the CDR3 is TGTGCCAGCTCACCACTGAGGTCGGAGACCCAGTACTTC. Amino acids: CASSPLRSETQYF.

Written as DNA, the CDR3 is TGTGCCAGCAGCCCTGGGGGACAGGGGCCGCGGCCCCAGCATTTT. Protein product: CASSPGGQGPRPQHF. The rearrangement joins TRBV11-2 to TRBJ1-5; TRBD1 matches 10 bases. The V gene's germline CDR1 is SGHAT and CDR2 FQNNGV. This CDR3 comprises 15 residues. Trimming cost V 5 bases and J 9 bases; bases outside gene matches: 10.

V and J are TRBV6-1 and TRBJ2-5; 9 nucleotides line up with TRBD2. The CDR3 loop spans 17 amino acids. Unmatched junction bases numbered 11, after V lost 4 bases and J lost 2 bases. Germline V gene sequence: CDR1 MNHNS, CDR2 SASEGT. CDR3 amino acids: CASSGGSGGPAQETQYF. The CDR3 DNA sequence: TGTGCCAGCAGTGGAGGTAGCGGGGGTCCCGCTCAAGAGACCCAGTACTTC.

The gene calls are TRBV7-8 and TRBJ1-4; unclear D gene. CDR1 is SGHVS and CDR2 is FQNEAQ in the germline V gene. The CDR3 contains 16 residues. Trimming removed 2 bases at V and 4 bases at J, with 14 bases between. The CDR3, as DNA: TGTGCCAGCAGCTTATCGGACGGCAGTTATAATGAAAAACTGTTTTTT. It translates to CASSLSDGSYNEKLFF.